This TCR beta chain was captured in a study of blood T cells in healthy people across ages. The CDR3 runs to 14 residues. CDR1 MDHEN and CDR2 SYDVKM come from the germline V gene. A sample-barcoded 5' primer and a J-beta primer mix were used in a second PCR of about 7 to 12 cycles. All cDNA molecules were each tagged by a template-switch adaptor with 12 random nucleotides. TCRdb re-derived calls from the 5' RACE reads in MiXCR, one entry per CDR3 protein. The table includes 750,000 to 1,000,000 distinct CDR3 sequences, just under 30% detected once. A remark on this clonotype: This may stem from a read error, because a much larger clone lies one nucleotide away.

This sample was shared with a second study, whose subject was T cells of mothers and their children.

The chain employs TRBV28 and TRBJ2-1; D perhaps matches TRBD1 (5 bases). Judging by the DNA end, TRBJ2-7 fits better; the J call may be wrong. Input material: blood. The sequence was collected from a woman aged 40 to 50 in good health. The CDR3 DNA sequence: TGTGCTACGGTGGGGCAGGGAAACTCCTACGTGCAGTACTTC. It is translated as CATVGQGNSYVQYF.